Each of the 27 T cell receptor beta chains below was sequenced from the same sample in a study of blood T cells in healthy people across ages (dated by TCRdb to between 2014 and 2016). The library was built by means of 5' RACE. The instrument was an Illumina HiSeq 2500. A second PCR of about 7 to 12 cycles was run with a J-beta primer mix and a sample-barcoded 5' primer. The public reads were reanalyzed by TCRdb: fastp trimming at Q25, MiXCR alignment, in-frame beta chains only. When rows share a CDR3 protein, they turn into one entry using the most common DNA and genes. The sample data list about 640,000 distinct CDR3 sequences, and around two fifths of these were observed just once. The top ten constitute around 30% of the sample. Material for sequencing was blood. Every receptor here comes from a man aged 80 or over in good health.

The chain recombines TRBV28 with TRBJ2-5; 10 bases are shared with TRBD2. Trimming took 5 bases from V and 11 from J; bases not matched to a gene: 17. Germline V gene sequence: CDR1 MDHEN, CDR2 SYDVKM. The CDR3 is 16 residues long. The CDR3 DNA is TGTGCCAGCAGTCCTCCTGCTAGCGGGAGAATCGGTGAGCAGTACTTC. This encodes CASSPPASGRIGEQYF.

The chain combines TRBV6-5 with TRBJ2-6, with D unresolved. Germline V gene sequence: CDR1 MNHEY, CDR2 SVGAGI. This CDR3 has 19 amino acids. Trimming removed 0 bases from V and 3 bases from J, with 18 bases in between. CDR3 residues: CASSYSTRRTPRGANVLTF. CDR3 bases: TGTGCCAGCAGTTACTCAACGAGGCGGACCCCTCGTGGGGCCAACGTCCTGACTTTC.

The rearrangement uses TRBV6-2 or TRBV6-3 and TRBJ2-1, with D possibly matching TRBD2 (5 bases). The CDR3 has 15 amino acids. CDR1 and CDR2 (germline): MNHEY, SVGEGT. The germline V and J ends were trimmed by 6 bases and 4 bases, with 16 bases remaining between them. The CDR3 region has the DNA TGTGCCAGCAGCCCAACCCGGGGAATATACAATGAGCAGTTCTTC. It specifies CASSPTRGIYNEQFF.

In this sample, this clonotype turned up a few times. This chain links TRBV9 with TRBJ1-5; tentative D call: TRBD1 (5 bases). CDR1 is SGDLS and CDR2 is YYNGEE in the germline V gene. The CDR3 has 13 residues. Trimming removed 0 bases at V and 6 bases at J, with 7 bases between. The DNA of the CDR3 is TGTGCCAGCAGCGTAGGGGGGTCTCAGCCCCAGCATTTT. This sequence encodes CASSVGGSQPQHF.

This sequence joins TRBV5-1 and TRBJ1-1, with D hard to call. This CDR3 has 16 amino acids. V lost 4 bases, J lost 1 base, and 17 bases lay in between. CDR1 and CDR2 from the germline V gene are SGHRS and YFSETQ. CDR3 nucleotide sequence: TGCGCCAGCAGCCGAGGTTCGGAAACGCCGAACACTGAAGCTTTCTTT. Its translation: CASSRGSETPNTEAFF.

This clonotype has just a few counts. The chain recombines TRBV7-6 with TRBJ2-1; D call uncertain. Germline V gene lookup returns CDR1 SGHVS and CDR2 FNYEAQ. V was clipped by 2 bases and J by 2 bases, with 16 bases between them. The CDR3 runs to 17 residues. The CDR3 loop is CASSLITGGQPYNEQFF. The CDR3 DNA reads as TGTGCCAGCAGCTTAATCACCGGTGGGCAGCCCTACAATGAGCAGTTCTTC.

Here the CDR3 DNA reads TGTGCCAGCAGCTCATCGGTGGGAAGAGAGCAGTACTTC. Its translation: CASSSSVGREQYF. The genes are TRBV28 and TRBJ2-5; no clear D gene. The CDR3 covers 13 residues. V lost 6 bases, J lost 11 bases, and 19 bases lay in between. The germline V gene has CDR1 MDHEN and CDR2 SYDVKM.

This clonotype was found a few times. V is TRBV20-1 and J is TRBJ2-5, with D maybe TRBD2 (5 bases). Per germline, CDR1 DFQATT and CDR2 SNEGSKA (reference sequence). The CDR3 spans 15 residues. V was clipped by 6 bases and J by 4 bases, with 21 bases between them. Here the CDR3 reads CSAASGSPSGETQYF. The CDR3 coding sequence is TGCAGTGCCGCTTCGGGGTCACCATCGGGAGAGACCCAGTACTTC.

The chain links TRBV12-3 or TRBV12-4 to TRBJ2-3, with TRBD2 matching over 14 bases. The length of the CDR3 is 19 residues. Losses at the gene ends were 6 bases for V and 4 bases for J; bases not matched to a gene: 15. The CDR3 loop reads CASSPRRLAGGRVADTQYF. DNA for the CDR3: TGTGCCAGCAGCCCCCGGCGACTAGCGGGGGGGCGGGTCGCAGATACGCAGTATTTT.

The chain joins TRBV7-2 to TRBJ1-2, with D hard to call. V lost 2 bases to trimming and J lost 4 bases, with 8 bases between them. Germline V CDR1 and CDR2: SGHTA, FQGNSA. The CDR3 length is 13 residues. The CDR3 protein is CASSLTDAYGYTF. CDR3 nucleotide sequence: TGTGCCAGCAGCTTAACAGACGCCTATGGCTACACCTTC.

Concerning this clonotype itself: Just one base apart from a much larger clone, this may be a read error. The rearrangement joins TRBV29-1 to TRBJ2-5, with TRBD2 matching 8 bases. Germline-derived CDR1 and CDR2 are SQVTM and ANQGSEA. This CDR3 has 12 amino acids. Here the CDR3 reads CNVGTRRETQYF. The CDR3 DNA reads TGCAACGTAGGGACTAGGAGAGAGACCCAGTACTTC.

This clonotype was seen at least ten times. This chain connects TRBV6-2 or TRBV6-3 to TRBJ2-4; 12 bases are shared with TRBD2. CDR1 MNHEY and CDR2 SVGEGT come from the germline V gene. With V trimmed by 7 bases and J by 0 bases, 10 bases remained unmatched. The CDR3 is 18 residues long. CDR3 in amino acids: CASTLQRTSGVAKNIQYF. CDR3 bases: TGTGCCAGCACCCTTCAGAGGACTAGCGGGGTAGCCAAAAACATTCAGTACTTC.

This clonotype was detected only a few times. J is TRBJ2-1 and V is TRBV12-3 or TRBV12-4, with 12 bases matching TRBD2. V shed 6 bases and J 7 bases; nucleotides not matched to a gene: 4. CDR3 length: 14 residues. The DNA for the CDR3 is TGTGCCAGCAGACAGGGACTAGCGGGTAATGAGCAGTTCTTC. Amino acids: CASRQGLAGNEQFF.

The chain is built from TRBV12-3 or TRBV12-4 and TRBJ2-3, with 9 positions matching TRBD2. The CDR3 length is 15 residues. J was trimmed by 0 bases and V by 5 bases; bases with no gene match: 3. As DNA, the CDR3 is TGTGCCAGCAGTGTTAGCGGGAGAAGCACAGATACGCAGTATTTT. Its protein product is CASSVSGRSTDTQYF.

The chain uses TRBV6-5 and TRBJ2-7, with 10 positions matching TRBD1. The CDR3 loop spans 14 amino acids. V dropped 5 bases and J dropped 5; count of bases not matched to a gene: 6. Germline lookup yields CDR1 MNHEY and CDR2 SVGAGI. CDR3 nucleotide sequence: TGTGCCAGCAGTACCCGGGACAGGGGCCACGAGCAGTACTTC. Translating gives CASSTRDRGHEQYF.

This chain uses TRBV11-3 with TRBJ2-1; TRBD2 matches 8 bases. The CDR3 has 16 residues. V dropped 1 base and J dropped 9; count of bases not matched to a gene: 11. Germline V gives CDR1 SGHNT, CDR2 YENEEA. As DNA, the CDR3 is TGTGCCAGCAGCTTAGGGATGGGCGGGGGGTTGGGTGAGCAGTTCTTC. It is translated as CASSLGMGGGLGEQFF.

The chain carries TRBV28 and TRBJ2-2; 10 bases are shared with TRBD2. CDR3 size: 16 residues. V shed 1 base and J 5 bases; nucleotides not matched to a gene: 4. Germline V gene sequence: CDR1 MDHEN, CDR2 SYDVKM. CDR3 bases: TGTGCCAGCAGTTTATCGTCTAGCGGGAGTACCGGGGAGCTGTTTTTT. It yields the protein CASSLSSSGSTGELFF.

This clonotype was recorded at least ten times. The chain recombines TRBV7-2 with TRBJ2-1; TRBD1 agrees at 8 bases. The V segment lost 0 bases and the J segment 6 bases; nucleotides outside the gene matches: 7. CDR3 size: 16 residues. Germline V gene lookup returns CDR1 SGHTA and CDR2 FQGNSA. For the CDR3, the DNA is TGTGCCAGCAGCTTAGCTACAGGGGGTCTCGCCAATGAGCAGTTCTTC. It specifies CASSLATGGLANEQFF.

The rearrangement links TRBV2 to TRBJ2-7; 10 nucleotides line up with TRBD1. The germline V gene has CDR1 SNHLY and CDR2 FYNNEI. This CDR3 is built from 15 residues. V was clipped by 6 bases and J by 2 bases; unmatched bases: 7. CDR3 residues: CASRRQGAQAYEQYF. In DNA form, the CDR3 reads TGTGCCAGCAGAAGACAGGGGGCGCAGGCCTACGAGCAGTACTTC. Combining the CDR3 with reference TRBV2 and TRBJ2-7 gives the whole variable domain EPEVTQTPSHQVTQMGQEVILRCVPISNHLYFYWYRQILGQKVEFLVSFYNNEISEKSEIFDDQFSVERPDGSNFTLKIRSTKLEDSAMYFCASRRQGAQAYEQYFGPGTRLTVT.

The J gene is TRBJ2-1, the V gene TRBV7-3, with 11 bases matching TRBD2. The CDR3 sequence is 17 residues long. Unmatched junction bases numbered 9, after V lost 2 bases and J lost 6 bases. CDR1 and CDR2 from the germline V gene are SGHTA and FQGTGA. For the CDR3, the DNA is TGTGCCAGCAGCTTATTCCCACTAGCGGGAGTGCCCAATGAGCAGTTCTTC. The encoded protein is CASSLFPLAGVPNEQFF.

The genes are TRBV3-1 and TRBJ2-7; TRBD1 matches at 7 bases. This CDR3 region has 13 residues. V dropped 9 bases and J dropped 2; count of bases not matched to a gene: 7. Germline V CDR1 and CDR2: LGHDT, YNNKEL (reference sequence). CDR3 bases: TGTGCCAGTCAGATACAGGGGCCCTACGAGCAGTACTTC. Translation: CASQIQGPYEQYF.

This chain connects TRBV20-1 to TRBJ2-1, with D perhaps TRBD1 or TRBD2 (6 bases each). Per germline, CDR1 DFQATT and CDR2 SNEGSKA (reference sequence). Trimming took off 0 bases at V and 4 bases at J, with 13 bases between the two ends. The length of the CDR3 is 15 residues. In nucleotides, the CDR3 is TGCAGTGCTAGAGATGGCAGGGGAGGTTACAATGAGCAGTTCTTC. Amino acid sequence: CSARDGRGGYNEQFF.

This clonotype occurred a few times. The rearrangement links TRBV29-1 to TRBJ1-1; TRBD1 matches 10 bases. The CDR3 is made up of 11 amino acids. CDR1 is SQVTM and CDR2 is ANQGSEA in the germline V gene. V gave up 7 bases and J gave up 5 bases; unmatched junction bases: 1. The CDR3 is CSAGQGTEAFF. The CDR3 DNA sequence: TGCAGCGCGGGACAGGGGACTGAAGCTTTCTTT.

The sample holds many counts of this clonotype. This rearrangement joins TRBV24-1 to TRBJ2-7, with 9 bases identical to TRBD1. The V gene's germline CDR1 is KGHDR and CDR2 SFDVKD. The J segment lost 6 bases and the V segment lost 3 bases, leaving 8 bases of the junction unmatched. This CDR3 contains 15 residues. CDR3 in amino acids: CATSDGIGTGFEQYF. The DNA for the CDR3 is TGTGCCACCAGTGATGGAATCGGGACAGGGTTCGAGCAGTACTTC.

This clonotype was observed a handful of times. The chain uses TRBV20-1 and TRBJ1-6; the match to TRBD1 covers 7 bases. The CDR3 has 14 amino acids. Trimming cost V 2 bases and J 7 bases; bases outside gene matches: 5. The V gene's germline CDR1 is DFQATT and CDR2 SNEGSKA (reference sequence). DNA for the CDR3: TGCAGTGCTAGACGACAGGGCACCAATTCACCCCTCCACTTT. Residues: CSARRQGTNSPLHF.

This clonotype was seen a few times. This chain uses TRBV29-1 with TRBJ2-1, with 9 bases that match TRBD1. There are 16 residues in the CDR3. Per germline, CDR1 SQVTM and CDR2 ANQGSEA. V trimming: 4 bases; J trimming: 4 bases; junction bases outside the gene matches: 11. The CDR3 region has the DNA TGCAGCGTTGGGGGGCCGGGACAGGGAAGATACAATGAGCAGTTCTTC. Translation gives CSVGGPGQGRYNEQFF.

The chain recombines TRBV11-2 with TRBJ1-1; no firm D call. Germline CDR1 SGHAT, CDR2 FQNNGV. The CDR3 is 14 residues long. With 1 base removed from V and 6 bases from J, the gap between germline ends came to 12 bases. CDR3 residues: CASSLAAGNAEAFF. The CDR3 nucleotides read TGTGCCAGCAGCTTAGCAGCAGGAAACGCTGAAGCTTTCTTT.